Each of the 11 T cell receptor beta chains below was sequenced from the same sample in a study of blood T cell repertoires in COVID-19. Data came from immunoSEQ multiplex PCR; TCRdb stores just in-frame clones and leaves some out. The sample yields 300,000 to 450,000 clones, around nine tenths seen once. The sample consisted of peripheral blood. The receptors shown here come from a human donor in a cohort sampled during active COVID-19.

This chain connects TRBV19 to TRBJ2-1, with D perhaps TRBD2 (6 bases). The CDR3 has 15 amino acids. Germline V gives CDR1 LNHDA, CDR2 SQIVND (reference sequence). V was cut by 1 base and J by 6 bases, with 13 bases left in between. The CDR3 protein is CASSIGWGVGNEQFF. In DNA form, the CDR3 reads TGTGCCAGTAGTATAGGCTGGGGGGTTGGCAATGAGCAGTTCTTC.

The CDR3: CASSPRDRDSYEQYF. CDR3 DNA sequence: TGTGCCAGCAGCCCCCGGGACAGGGACTCCTACGAGCAGTACTTC. The chain couples TRBV21-1 to TRBJ2-7; the table gives TRBD1 as D, unverified against the DNA. TRBV21-1 is a listed pseudogene. The CDR3 has 15 amino acids.

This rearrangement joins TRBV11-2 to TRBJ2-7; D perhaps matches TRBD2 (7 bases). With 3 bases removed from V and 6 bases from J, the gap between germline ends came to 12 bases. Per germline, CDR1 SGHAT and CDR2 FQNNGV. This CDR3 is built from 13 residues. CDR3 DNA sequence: TGTGCCAGCAGCTTCGGGGAGGGGGGCGAGCAGTACTTC. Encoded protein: CASSFGEGGEQYF.

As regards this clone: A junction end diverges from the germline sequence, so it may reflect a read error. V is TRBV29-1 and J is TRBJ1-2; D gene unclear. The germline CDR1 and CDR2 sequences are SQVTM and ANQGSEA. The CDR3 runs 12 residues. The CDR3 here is CSVVSNTGLGLF. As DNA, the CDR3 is TGCAGCGTTGTATCCAACACGGGTCTGGGTTTGTTC.

This CDR3 is CASSLGLGVEAFF. CDR3 nucleotides: TGTGCCAGCAGTTTAGGGTTGGGAGTTGAAGCTTTCTTT. The chain joins TRBV28 to TRBJ1-1; no clear D gene. The germline gives CDR1 MDHEN, CDR2 SYDVKM. The CDR3 has 13 amino acids. Trimming took 2 bases from V and 7 from J, leaving 11 bases between them.

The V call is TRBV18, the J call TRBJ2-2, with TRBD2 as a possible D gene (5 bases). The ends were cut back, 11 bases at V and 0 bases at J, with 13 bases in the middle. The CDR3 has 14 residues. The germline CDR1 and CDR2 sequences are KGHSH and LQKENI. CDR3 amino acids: CAGQEETNTGELFF. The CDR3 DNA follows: TGTGCCGGCCAGGAGGAGACGAACACCGGGGAGCTGTTTTTT.

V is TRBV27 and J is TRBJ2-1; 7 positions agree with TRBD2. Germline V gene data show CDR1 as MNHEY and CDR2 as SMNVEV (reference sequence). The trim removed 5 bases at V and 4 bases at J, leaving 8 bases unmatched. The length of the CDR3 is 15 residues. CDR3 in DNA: TGTGCCAGCAGTCACGGGACTACTAGGTACAATGAGCAGTTCTTC. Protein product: CASSHGTTRYNEQFF.

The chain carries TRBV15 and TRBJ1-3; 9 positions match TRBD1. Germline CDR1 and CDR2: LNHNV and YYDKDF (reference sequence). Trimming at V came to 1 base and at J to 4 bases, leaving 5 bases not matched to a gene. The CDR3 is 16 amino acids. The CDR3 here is CATSRAGDRVGNTIYF. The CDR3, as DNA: TGTGCCACCAGCAGAGCCGGGGACAGGGTAGGAAACACCATATATTTT.

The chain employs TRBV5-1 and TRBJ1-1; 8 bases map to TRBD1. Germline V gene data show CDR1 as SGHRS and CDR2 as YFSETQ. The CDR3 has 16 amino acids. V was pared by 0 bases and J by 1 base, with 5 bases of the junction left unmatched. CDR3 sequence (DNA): TGCGCCAGCAGCTTGGTGCCGGGACAGGCGAACACTGAAGCTTTCTTT. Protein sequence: CASSLVPGQANTEAFF.

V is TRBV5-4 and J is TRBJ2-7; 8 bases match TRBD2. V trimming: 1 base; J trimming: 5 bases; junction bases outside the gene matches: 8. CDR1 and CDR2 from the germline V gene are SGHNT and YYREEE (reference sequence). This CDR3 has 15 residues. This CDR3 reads CASSLFGGGYHEQYF. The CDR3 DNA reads TGTGCCAGCAGCTTGTTCGGGGGGGGTTACCACGAGCAGTACTTC. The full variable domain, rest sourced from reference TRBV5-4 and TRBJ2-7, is ETGVTQSPTHLIKTRGQQVTLRCSSQSGHNTVSWYQQALGQGPQFIFQYYREEENGRGNFPPRFSGLQFPNYSSELNVNALELDDSALYLCASSLFGGGYHEQYFGPGTRLTVT.

In DNA, the CDR3 is TGCGCCAGCACCCCCTCGGCAGGGGGGACCGGGGAGCTGTTTTTT. Amino acids: CASTPSAGGTGELFF. V usage is TRBV5-1 and J usage is TRBJ2-2; possible D gene TRBD1, 7 bases. The V gene lost 6 bases and the J gene lost 5 bases, with 17 bases spanning the gap. Germline assignment: CDR1 SGHRS and CDR2 YFSETQ. This CDR3 has 15 residues.